The entry that follows covers one TCR beta chain sequence. Its target is not known. The germline gene is not matched at one end of the junction; a read error may be the cause. This CDR3 has 11 amino acids. CDR1 and CDR2 (germline): KGHSH, LQKENI. This specimen belongs to a study of T-cell memory formation after mild COVID-19. MiXCR, run by TCRdb on the 5' RACE reads, gives a single entry per CDR3 protein. The data hold approximately 300,000 distinct CDR3 sequences, with around 15% observed a single time. Broader study findings: The CD4+ clones that contracted clustered mainly within CM and EM, and the CD8+ clones concentrated in EMRA.

This chain connects TRBV18 to TRBJ1-1; 8 bases match TRBD1. The origin of this receptor is a young man who had mild COVID-19 (a few samples of this study predate the infection). Cell type and time point are not known. Sequencing was done on a sample of PBMCs or a T cell subset sorted from them (not recorded which). CDR3 region: CASSPSTGEVF. The CDR3 region has the DNA TGTGCCAGCTCACCCTCGACAGGGGAAGTCTTT.